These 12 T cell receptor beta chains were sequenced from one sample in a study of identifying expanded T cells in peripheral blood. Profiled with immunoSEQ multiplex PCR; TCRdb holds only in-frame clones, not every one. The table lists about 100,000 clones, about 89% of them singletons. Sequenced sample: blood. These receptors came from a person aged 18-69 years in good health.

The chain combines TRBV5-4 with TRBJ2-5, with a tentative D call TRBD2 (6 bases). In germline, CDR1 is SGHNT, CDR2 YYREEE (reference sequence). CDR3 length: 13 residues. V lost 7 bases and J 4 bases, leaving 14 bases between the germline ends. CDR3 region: CASAPGLTETQYF. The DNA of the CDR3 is TGTGCCAGCGCCCCCGGACTAACAGAGACCCAGTACTTC.

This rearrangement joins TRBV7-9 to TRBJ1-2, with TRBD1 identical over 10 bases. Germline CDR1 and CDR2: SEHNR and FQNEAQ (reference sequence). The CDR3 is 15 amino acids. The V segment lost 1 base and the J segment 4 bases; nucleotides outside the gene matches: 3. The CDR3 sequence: CASSLGQGASYGYTF. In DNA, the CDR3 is TGTGCCAGCAGCTTAGGACAGGGGGCAAGCTATGGCTACACCTTC. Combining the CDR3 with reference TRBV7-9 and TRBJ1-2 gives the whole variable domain DTGVSQNPRHKITKRGQNVTFRCDPISEHNRLYWYRQTLGQGPEFLTYFQNEAQLEKSRLLSDRFSAERPKGSFSTLEIQRTEQGDSAMYLCASSLGQGASYGYTFGSGTRLTVV.

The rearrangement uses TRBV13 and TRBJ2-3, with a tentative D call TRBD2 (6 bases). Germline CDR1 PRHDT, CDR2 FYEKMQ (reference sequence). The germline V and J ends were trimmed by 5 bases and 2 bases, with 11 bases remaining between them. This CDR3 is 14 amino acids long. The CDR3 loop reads CASSRGSYTDTQYF. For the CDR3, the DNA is TGTGCCAGCAGCCGGGGGTCGTACACAGATACGCAGTATTTT.

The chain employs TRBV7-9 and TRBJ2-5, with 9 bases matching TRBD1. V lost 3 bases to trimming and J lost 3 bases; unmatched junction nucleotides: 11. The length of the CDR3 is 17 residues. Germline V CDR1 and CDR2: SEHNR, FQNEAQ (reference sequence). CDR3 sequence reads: CASSLGTGWDREETQYF. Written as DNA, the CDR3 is TGTGCCAGCAGCTTGGGCACCGGATGGGACAGGGAAGAGACCCAGTACTTC. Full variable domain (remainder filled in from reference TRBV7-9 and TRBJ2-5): DTGVSQNPRHKITKRGQNVTFRCDPISEHNRLYWYRQTLGQGPEFLTYFQNEAQLEKSRLLSDRFSAERPKGSFSTLEIQRTEQGDSAMYLCASSLGTGWDREETQYFGPGTRLLVL.

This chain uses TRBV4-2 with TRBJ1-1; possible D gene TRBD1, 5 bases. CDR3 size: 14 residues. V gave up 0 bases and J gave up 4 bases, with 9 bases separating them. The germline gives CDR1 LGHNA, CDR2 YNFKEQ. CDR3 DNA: TGTGCCAGCAGCCAAGACAGGGCTTTCACTGAAGCTTTCTTT. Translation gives CASSQDRAFTEAFF.

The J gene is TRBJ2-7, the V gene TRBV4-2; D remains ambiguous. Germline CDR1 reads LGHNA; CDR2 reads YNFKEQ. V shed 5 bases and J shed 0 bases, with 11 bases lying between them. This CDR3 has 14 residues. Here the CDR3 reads CASSYGISSYEQYF. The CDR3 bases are TGTGCCAGCAGCTATGGGATTAGCTCCTACGAGCAGTACTTC.

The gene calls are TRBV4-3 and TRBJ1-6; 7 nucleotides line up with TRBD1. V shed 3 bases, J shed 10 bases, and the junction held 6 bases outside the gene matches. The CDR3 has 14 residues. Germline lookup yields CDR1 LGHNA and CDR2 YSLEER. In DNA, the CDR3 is TGCGCCAGCAGCCAGAATCGACAGGGATCACCCCTCCACTTT. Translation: CASSQNRQGSPLHF.

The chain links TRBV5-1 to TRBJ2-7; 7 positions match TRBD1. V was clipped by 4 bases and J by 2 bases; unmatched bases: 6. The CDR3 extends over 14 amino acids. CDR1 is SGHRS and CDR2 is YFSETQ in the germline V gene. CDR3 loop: CASSPDRAPYEQYF. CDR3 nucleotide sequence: TGCGCCAGCAGCCCCGACAGGGCCCCCTACGAGCAGTACTTC.

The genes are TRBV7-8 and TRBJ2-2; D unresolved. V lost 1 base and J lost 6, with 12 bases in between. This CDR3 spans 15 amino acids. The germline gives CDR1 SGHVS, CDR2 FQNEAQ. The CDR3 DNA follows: TGTGCCAGCAGCTTAGAAACCAGGCTAGCCGGGGAGCTGTTTTTT. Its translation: CASSLETRLAGELFF.

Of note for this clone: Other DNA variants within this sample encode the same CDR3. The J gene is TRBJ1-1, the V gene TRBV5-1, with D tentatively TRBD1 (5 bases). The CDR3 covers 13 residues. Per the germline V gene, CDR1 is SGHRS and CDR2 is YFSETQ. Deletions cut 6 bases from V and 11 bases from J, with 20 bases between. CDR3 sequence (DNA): TGCGCCAGCACGGAACCGGGACGCCCGGATGCTTTCTTT. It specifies CASTEPGRPDAFF.

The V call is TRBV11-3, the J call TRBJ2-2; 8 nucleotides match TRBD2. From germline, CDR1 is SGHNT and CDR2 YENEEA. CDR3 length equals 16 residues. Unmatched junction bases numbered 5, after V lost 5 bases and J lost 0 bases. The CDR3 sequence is CASSLGGGANTGELFF. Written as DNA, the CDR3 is TGTGCCAGCAGCCTCGGGGGGGGCGCGAACACCGGGGAGCTGTTTTTT.

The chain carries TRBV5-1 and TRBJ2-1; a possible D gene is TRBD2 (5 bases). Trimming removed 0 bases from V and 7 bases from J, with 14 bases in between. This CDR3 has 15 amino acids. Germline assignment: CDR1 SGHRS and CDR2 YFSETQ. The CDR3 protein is CASSLVISSGNEQFF. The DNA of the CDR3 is TGCGCCAGCAGCTTGGTAATTTCCTCGGGGAATGAGCAGTTCTTC.